Here is one TCR beta chain with its context. Germline assignment: CDR1 SEHNR and CDR2 FQNEAQ (reference sequence). This CDR3 spans 15 amino acids. The trim removed 1 base at V and 4 bases at J, leaving 3 bases unmatched. The entry originates in a study of blood T cell repertoires in COVID-19. Study overall: Samples taken during acute and convalescent COVID-19 were collected in the United States, Italy and Spain. T cells, B-cell-depleted T cells, or PBMCs provided the cDNA or gDNA that served as material.

Original processing notes: Estimation of nucleated cell counts relied on the amplification of reference gene primers. Assay used: immunoSEQ multiplex PCR; TCRdb lists only in-frame clones, some missing. The DNA was the basis for D and trimming; V, J and clone size are from that table. There are 190,000 or so clones in the sample; 85% to 90% occur only once, and around 0.88% lies in the top ten. The specimen sequenced was peripheral blood. The source of this sequence is a woman aged 18 to 35 who had recovered from COVID-19. The J gene is TRBJ2-3, the V gene TRBV7-9; 9 nucleotides line up with TRBD2. The CDR3 DNA reads as TGTGCCAGCAGCTTAGGCGGGGGGGCAGCAGATACGCAGTATTTT. Amino acid sequence: CASSLGGGAADTQYF.